The 32 T cell receptor beta chains below come from one sample, sequenced in a study of response to subunit inactivated influenza vaccine (dated by TCRdb to the late 2010s). Library creation used RT-PCR. Sequenced on an Illumina HiSeq 2500. TCRdb redid the processing of the public reads, applying fastp at Q25 and MiXCR, and retained in-frame beta chains. Each entry merges the rows of one CDR3 protein and shows their most common DNA and genes. Counted in this sample were approximately 500,000 distinct CDR3 sequences; 12% to 15% of them appeared once. Roughly 11% of the sample rests with the top ten. The source material was PBMCs from blood, sampled about 12 days after vaccination. Every receptor here comes from a man in his fifties or sixties who received an inactivated influenza vaccine. Donor details come from another sample of the same person, matched by shared clones.

The chain uses TRBV2 and TRBJ1-3; D unclear. The CDR3 is 18 amino acids. V lost 2 bases and J 0 bases, leaving 17 bases between the germline ends. In germline, CDR1 is SNHLY, CDR2 FYNNEI. The CDR3 DNA reads as TGTGCCAGCAGTGAAAGGTTTGCCTCGTGGAGCTCTGGAAACACCATATATTTT. Protein sequence: CASSERFASWSSGNTIYF.

This clonotype was detected a few times. The rearrangement links TRBV10-3 to TRBJ2-1; TRBD1 agrees at 8 bases. This CDR3 comprises 14 residues. V was pared by 11 bases and J by 5 bases, with 11 bases of the junction left unmatched. Germline V gene sequence: CDR1 ENHRY, CDR2 SYGVKD. The CDR3 loop reads CAAETGAENNEQFF. The CDR3 DNA follows: TGTGCCGCGGAGACAGGGGCAGAAAACAATGAGCAGTTCTTC.

J is TRBJ2-2 and V is TRBV7-9; D possibly uses TRBD1 or TRBD2 (5 bases each). V was shortened by 1 base and J by 6 bases, with 15 bases between the two germline ends. The length of the CDR3 is 16 residues. Germline assignment: CDR1 SEHNR and CDR2 FQNEAQ (reference sequence). CDR3 nucleotides: TGTGCCAGCAGCTTAGGCTGGTTACGGGACGCCGGGGAGCTGTTTTTT. Translated, it gives CASSLGWLRDAGELFF.

The sample holds a few counts of this clonotype. The chain has TRBV15 and TRBJ1-3; possible D gene TRBD1, 5 bases. With 1 base removed from V and 3 bases from J, the gap between germline ends came to 13 bases. The CDR3 consists of 16 residues. Germline CDR1 LNHNV, CDR2 YYDKDF (reference sequence). For the CDR3, the DNA is TGTGCCACCAGCAGAGCGGAGGGGTCGTTTGGAAACACCATATATTTT. Protein sequence: CATSRAEGSFGNTIYF.

V usage is TRBV7-2 and J usage is TRBJ2-5, with TRBD2 identical over 7 bases. Germline V gene lookup returns CDR1 SGHTA and CDR2 FQGNSA. CDR3 length equals 14 residues. The trim removed 1 base at V and 4 bases at J, leaving 3 bases unmatched. The CDR3 reads CASSLGAGAETQYF. The DNA of the CDR3 is TGTGCCAGCAGCTTAGGGGCGGGAGCAGAGACCCAGTACTTC. The whole variable domain, remainder taken from reference TRBV7-2 and TRBJ2-5, is GAGVSQSPSNKVTEKGKDVELRCDPISGHTALYWYRQSLGQGLEFLIYFQGNSAPDKSGLPSDRFSAERTGGSVSTLTIQRTQQEDSAVYLCASSLGAGAETQYFGPGTRLLVL.

V and J are TRBV6-2 or TRBV6-3 and TRBJ1-5; 8 nucleotides match TRBD1. Germline V gene sequence: CDR1 MNHEY, CDR2 SVGEGT. This CDR3 region has 15 residues. V was clipped by 5 bases and J by 3 bases; unmatched bases: 6. DNA of the CDR3: TGTGCCAGCAGTCGCGGACAGGGTGCCAATCAGCCCCAGCATTTT. Amino acid sequence: CASSRGQGANQPQHF.

This clonotype has only a few counts. The chain links TRBV4-3 to TRBJ2-2; no clear D gene. The germline V and J ends were trimmed by 1 base and 0 bases, with 9 bases remaining between them. This CDR3 spans 16 amino acids. The germline CDR1 and CDR2 sequences are LGHNA and YSLEER. This chain's CDR3 is CASSQGRLANTGELFF. In nucleotides, the CDR3 is TGCGCCAGCAGCCAAGGTCGGCTGGCGAACACCGGGGAGCTGTTTTTT.

A few counts support this clonotype. The chain has TRBV18 and TRBJ1-2, with a tentative D call TRBD1 (5 bases). This CDR3 is built from 14 residues. V lost 4 bases and J lost 0, with 9 bases in between. Germline CDR1 is KGHSH and CDR2 is LQKENI. The CDR3 region is CASSQEGPNYGYTF. CDR3 DNA sequence: TGTGCCAGCTCACAGGAGGGGCCTAACTATGGCTACACCTTC.

This clonotype was counted only a few times. The chain carries TRBV29-1 and TRBJ2-4; D might be TRBD1 (5 bases). V was cut by 5 bases and J by 1 base, with 18 bases left in between. Germline assignment: CDR1 SQVTM and CDR2 ANQGSEA. The CDR3 totals 16 residues. The CDR3 region has the DNA TGCAGCGTTTCTGCAGGGATCCGGCCCGCCAAAAACATTCAGTACTTC. Its translation: CSVSAGIRPAKNIQYF.

This sequence joins TRBV20-1 and TRBJ2-1; perhaps D is TRBD1 or TRBD2 (5 bases each). Trimming took off 5 bases at V and 5 bases at J, with 16 bases between the two ends. The germline V gene encodes CDR1 DFQATT and CDR2 SNEGSKA (reference sequence). The CDR3 is 14 residues long. The CDR3 loop is CSAYSEGTDNEQFF. The CDR3 DNA sequence: TGCAGTGCTTATTCGGAAGGGACCGACAATGAGCAGTTCTTC.

This clonotype showed up many times. The rearrangement links TRBV7-9 to TRBJ2-7; the match to TRBD2 covers 7 bases. The V gene end was trimmed by 5 bases and the J gene end by 2 bases; junction bases not matched to a gene: 6. The CDR3 is 14 residues long. The V gene's germline CDR1 is SEHNR and CDR2 FQNEAQ (reference sequence). The CDR3 sequence is CASSPAGIAYEQYF. DNA for the CDR3: TGTGCCAGCAGCCCAGCGGGGATTGCCTACGAGCAGTACTTC.

The CDR3 sequence is CASRPTGMGETQYF. Written as DNA, the CDR3 is TGTGCCAGCAGGCCGACAGGAATGGGGGAGACCCAGTACTTC. The rearrangement joins TRBV12-3 or TRBV12-4 to TRBJ2-5; TRBD1 is a possible D gene (6 bases). The CDR3 contains 14 residues. Trimming pared 6 bases from V and 5 bases from J, leaving 16 bases between.

This clonotype occurred many times. The J gene is TRBJ2-2, the V gene TRBV29-1; D call uncertain. Germline-derived CDR1 and CDR2 are SQVTM and ANQGSEA. V gave up 2 bases and J gave up 5 bases, with 12 bases separating them. The length of the CDR3 is 14 residues. This chain's CDR3 is CSVEKSRQTGELFF. The CDR3 region has the DNA TGCAGCGTTGAAAAGTCTCGGCAGACCGGGGAGCTGTTTTTT.

This clonotype came up a few times. This chain uses TRBV12-3 or TRBV12-4 with TRBJ2-2; D ambiguous. Trimming removed 6 bases from V and 1 base from J, with 9 bases in between. The CDR3 runs to 14 residues. This CDR3 reads CASSTLRNTGELFF. Here the CDR3 DNA reads TGTGCCAGCAGCACGCTGCGGAACACCGGGGAGCTGTTTTTT.

This clonotype was seen repeatedly, ten times or more. V usage is TRBV28 and J usage is TRBJ1-1, with unresolved D. The CDR3 contains 12 residues. V was trimmed by 6 bases and J by 2 bases, leaving 7 bases between them. Germline CDR1 reads MDHEN; CDR2 reads SYDVKM. CDR3 sequence (DNA): TGTGCCAGCAGCCAAGTTAACACTGAAGCTTTCTTT. It codes for CASSQVNTEAFF.

The CDR3 spells CASSPEEGAPGNTIYF. DNA of the CDR3: TGTGCCAGCTCACCAGAGGAGGGGGCTCCTGGAAACACCATATATTTT. This chain uses TRBV18 with TRBJ1-3, with 7 bases that match TRBD1. The CDR3 is 16 amino acids. The germline gives CDR1 KGHSH, CDR2 LQKENI. Trimming took 2 bases from V and 2 from J; bases not matched to a gene: 6.

This clonotype was found many times. The V gene is TRBV7-2, the J gene TRBJ2-4, with TRBD1 as a possible D gene (6 bases). The germline CDR1 and CDR2 sequences are SGHTA and FQGNSA. CDR3 length equals 14 residues. The V and J ends lost 5 bases and 8 bases respectively, with 16 bases between them. The CDR3 region is CASSAQGFVDIQYF. CDR3 bases: TGTGCCAGCAGCGCACAGGGATTTGTGGACATTCAGTACTTC.

This clonotype was seen a handful of times. The chain employs TRBV9 and TRBJ2-3; no clear D gene. Germline CDR1 reads SGDLS; CDR2 reads YYNGEE. The CDR3 extends over 15 amino acids. V was clipped by 0 bases and J by 2 bases, with 10 bases between them. The CDR3 coding sequence is TGTGCCAGCAGCGTAGTGGTAGACCCCACAGATACGCAGTATTTT. Translated: CASSVVVDPTDTQYF.

This clonotype was seen repeatedly, ten times or more. This chain uses TRBV5-1 with TRBJ2-3; weak D call: TRBD2 (5 bases). CDR3 length: 13 residues. Trimming pared 7 bases from V and 6 bases from J, leaving 15 bases between. Germline loops: CDR1 SGHRS, CDR2 YFSETQ. The CDR3 loop is CASRLGIGDTQYF. CDR3 DNA sequence: TGCGCCAGCCGGCTCGGGATAGGGGATACGCAGTATTTT.

This clonotype showed up just a few times. This rearrangement joins TRBV10-1 to TRBJ2-3, with D unresolved. V dropped 0 bases and J dropped 5 bases, with 9 bases sitting between them. The CDR3 has 14 amino acids. Germline V gene data show CDR1 as WNHNN and CDR2 as SYGVQD (reference sequence). The CDR3 DNA follows: TGCGCCAGCAGTGAGTCGAGGTGGAGAGATACGCAGTATTTT. Translated, it gives CASSESRWRDTQYF.

This clonotype was seen only a few times. This sequence joins TRBV29-1 and TRBJ2-3; 7 nucleotides agree with TRBD2. Germline values: CDR1 SQVTM, CDR2 ANQGSEA. The V segment lost 4 bases and the J segment 2 bases; nucleotides outside the gene matches: 15. CDR3 size: 17 residues. Written as DNA, the CDR3 is TGCAGCGTTGCAGGCAGCTCGGGGGGTGGCCTCACAGATACGCAGTATTTT. This codes for CSVAGSSGGGLTDTQYF.

The chain employs TRBV20-1 and TRBJ2-3; the match to TRBD2 covers 11 bases. V dropped 6 bases and J dropped 1; count of bases not matched to a gene: 6. This CDR3 comprises 15 residues. The germline V gene has CDR1 DFQATT and CDR2 SNEGSKA (reference sequence). The CDR3 DNA reads as TGCAGTGCGACCCCGGGACTAGCGGGCACAGATACGCAGTATTTT. It yields the protein CSATPGLAGTDTQYF.

This clonotype occurred a few times. This rearrangement joins TRBV5-5 to TRBJ1-2; the match to TRBD1 covers 7 bases. This CDR3 is 13 amino acids long. CDR1 is SGHKS and CDR2 is YYEKEE in the germline V gene (reference sequence). V shed 4 bases and J 4 bases; nucleotides not matched to a gene: 4. CDR3 region: CASSDRALYGYTF. In DNA form, the CDR3 reads TGTGCCAGCAGCGACAGGGCCCTCTATGGCTACACCTTC.

The rearrangement links TRBV2 to TRBJ2-5; no reliable D call. Germline loops: CDR1 SNHLY, CDR2 FYNNEI. The length of the CDR3 is 16 residues. Trimming shortened V by 4 bases and J by 7 bases, and 22 bases separated the two germline ends. The CDR3 here is CASSVDPANTKGTQYF. The CDR3 DNA sequence: TGTGCCAGCAGTGTCGATCCAGCTAATACCAAAGGGACCCAGTACTTC.

The gene calls are TRBV7-9 and TRBJ2-5; 7 bases map to TRBD1. Germline V gives CDR1 SEHNR, CDR2 FQNEAQ (reference sequence). The CDR3 consists of 14 residues. The V gene end was trimmed by 6 bases and the J gene end by 1 base; junction bases not matched to a gene: 5. The DNA for the CDR3 is TGTGCCAGCAGACTGACAGGGCCCCAAGAGACCCAGTACTTC. Protein: CASRLTGPQETQYF.

Only a few counts were recorded for this clonotype. V usage is TRBV5-1 and J usage is TRBJ2-5, with 9 bases identical to TRBD2. The V gene's germline CDR1 is SGHRS and CDR2 YFSETQ. The CDR3 totals 16 residues. With 1 base clipped from V and 4 bases from J, the junction kept 8 bases outside the gene matches. The CDR3 sequence: CASSLMAERGAETQYF. The CDR3 DNA sequence: TGCGCCAGCAGCTTGATGGCCGAGCGGGGGGCAGAGACCCAGTACTTC.

This clonotype was seen many times. The chain joins TRBV4-3 to TRBJ2-7, with TRBD1 identical over 7 bases. This CDR3 comprises 19 residues. The J segment lost 0 bases and the V segment lost 0 bases, leaving 14 bases of the junction unmatched. Per germline, CDR1 LGHNA and CDR2 YSLEER. The CDR3 DNA follows: TGCGCCAGCAGCCAAGATTTATTGACAGGGACAACTAGCTCCTACGAGCAGTACTTC. As protein: CASSQDLLTGTTSSYEQYF.

This clonotype has just a few counts. The chain links TRBV12-3 or TRBV12-4 to TRBJ2-1; the D call may be TRBD1 or TRBD2 (6 bases each). The germline V and J ends were trimmed by 4 bases and 9 bases, with 13 bases remaining between them. The CDR3 spans 13 residues. CDR3 nucleotides: TGTGCCAGCAGTTACAGGGAGGTGAGTGAGCAGTTCTTC. Translating gives CASSYREVSEQFF.

The chain uses TRBV18 and TRBJ2-5, with D possibly TRBD2 on 5 matching bases. In germline, CDR1 is KGHSH, CDR2 LQKENI. This CDR3 has 14 amino acids. Trimming took off 5 bases at V and 2 bases at J, with 12 bases between the two ends. CDR3 sequence (DNA): TGTGCCAGCTCAGGACCCGGGAATCAAGAGACCCAGTACTTC. It specifies CASSGPGNQETQYF.

The gene calls are TRBV7-9 and TRBJ2-1; 7 bases match TRBD2. V dropped 5 bases and J dropped 6; count of bases not matched to a gene: 1. CDR3 length: 12 residues. The V gene's germline CDR1 is SEHNR and CDR2 FQNEAQ (reference sequence). CDR3 sequence (DNA): TGTGCCAGCAGCGGGGAGGGCAATGAGCAGTTCTTC. Protein sequence: CASSGEGNEQFF.

This clonotype appeared many times. V usage is TRBV12-3 or TRBV12-4 and J usage is TRBJ1-1; a weak D match, TRBD1 (5 bases). This CDR3 is 15 amino acids long. Deletions cut 6 bases from V and 5 bases from J, with 19 bases between. CDR3 coding DNA: TGTGCCAGCAGATCGGGGCAGGGAGGGGTGACTGAAGCTTTCTTT. Protein: CASRSGQGGVTEAFF.

The chain couples TRBV6-2 or TRBV6-3 to TRBJ2-1; no reliable D call. The CDR3 contains 12 residues. The V end was cut by 2 bases, the J end by 7 bases, with 6 bases between. Germline lookup yields CDR1 MNHEY and CDR2 SVGEGT. CDR3 DNA sequence: TGTGCCAGCAGTTACGGACGGAATGAGCAGTTCTTC. This gives the protein CASSYGRNEQFF.